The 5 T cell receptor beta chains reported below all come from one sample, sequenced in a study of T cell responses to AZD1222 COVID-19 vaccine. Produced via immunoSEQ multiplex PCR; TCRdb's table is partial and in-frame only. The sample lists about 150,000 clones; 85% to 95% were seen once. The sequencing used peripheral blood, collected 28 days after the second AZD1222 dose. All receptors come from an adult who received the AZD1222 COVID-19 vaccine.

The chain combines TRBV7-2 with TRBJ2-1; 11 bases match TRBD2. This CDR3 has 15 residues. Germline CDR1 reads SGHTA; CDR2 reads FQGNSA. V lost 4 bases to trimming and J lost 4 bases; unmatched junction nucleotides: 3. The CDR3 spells CASSSRLAGYNEQFF. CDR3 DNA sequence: TGTGCCAGCAGCTCACGACTAGCGGGGTACAATGAGCAGTTCTTC. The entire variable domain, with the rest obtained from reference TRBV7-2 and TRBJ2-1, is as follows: GAGVSQSPSNKVTEKGKDVELRCDPISGHTALYWYRQSLGQGLEFLIYFQGNSAPDKSGLPSDRFSAERTGGSVSTLTIQRTQQEDSAVYLCASSSRLAGYNEQFFGPGTRLTVL.

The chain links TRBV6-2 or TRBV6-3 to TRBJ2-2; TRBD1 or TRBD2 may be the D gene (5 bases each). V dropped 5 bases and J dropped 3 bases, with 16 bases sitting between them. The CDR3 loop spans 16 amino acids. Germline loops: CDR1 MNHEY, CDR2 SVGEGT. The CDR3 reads CASSEGPTRDTGELFF. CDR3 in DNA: TGTGCCAGCAGTGAGGGACCGACCAGAGACACCGGGGAGCTGTTTTTT.

CDR3 amino acids: CSAQGRGPGYTF. CDR3 bases: TGCAGCGCCCAGGGTAGGGGACCTGGCTACACCTTC. The chain is built from TRBV29-1 and TRBJ1-2; the D gene is possibly TRBD1 (5 bases). CDR1 is SQVTM and CDR2 is ANQGSEA in the germline V gene. Trimming took off 7 bases at V and 7 bases at J, with 16 bases between the two ends. The CDR3 is 12 residues long.

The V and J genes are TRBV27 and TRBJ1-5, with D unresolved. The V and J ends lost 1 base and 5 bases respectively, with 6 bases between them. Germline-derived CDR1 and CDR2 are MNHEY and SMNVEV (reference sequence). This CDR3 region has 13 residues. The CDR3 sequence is CASSLFADQPQHF. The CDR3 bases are TGTGCCAGCAGTTTATTTGCCGATCAGCCCCAGCATTTT.

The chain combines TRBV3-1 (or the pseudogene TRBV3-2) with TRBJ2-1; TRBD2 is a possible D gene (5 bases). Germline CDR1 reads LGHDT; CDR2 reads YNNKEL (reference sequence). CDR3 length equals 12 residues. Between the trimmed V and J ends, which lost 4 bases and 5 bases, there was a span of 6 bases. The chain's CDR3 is CASSRRDNEQFF. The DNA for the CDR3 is TGTGCCAGCAGCCGGCGGGACAATGAGCAGTTCTTC.